These T cell receptor beta chains were read from a single sample in a study of CD8 T cells in ankylosing spondylitis. TCRdb independently ran MiXCR on the 5' RACE reads; one entry per CDR3 protein. The repertoire includes about 350,000 distinct CDR3 sequences, around 20% of them detected once, and around 13% sits in the top ten. The sequencing sample was made of blood, either unsorted or a sorted T cell fraction (not recorded which). The receptors shown here come from a male donor with ankylosing spondylitis or in good health (not recorded which). The CDR3 runs from the conserved cysteine through the conserved F or W. A D gene is named only where the DNA matches it firmly. Size values are once, few and many counts, or a class for expanded clones, and some rows have none.

CDR3 protein	CDR3 DNA	V gene	J gene	D gene	clone size
CASSLDGGVETQYF	TGTGCCAGCAGCTTAGACGGGGGGGTAGAGACCCAGTACTTC	TRBV7-6	TRBJ2-5	TRBD2	NA
CSARDLGQGEQYF	TGCAGTGCTAGAGATTTGGGACAGGGAGAGCAGTACTTC	TRBV20-1	TRBJ2-7	TRBD1	NA
CATRGAAQETQYF	TGTGCCACCAGGGGTGCAGCTCAAGAGACCCAGTACTTC	TRBV24-1	TRBJ2-5	NA	NA
CSVVWGTEAFF	TGCAGCGTTGTATGGGGCACTGAAGCTTTCTTT	TRBV29-1	TRBJ1-1	NA	few
CASSRDGGNTGELFF	TGTGCCAGCAGCCGGGACGGGGGAAACACCGGGGAGCTGTTTTTT	TRBV27	TRBJ2-2	NA	few
CASRKSGGAVYTQYF	TGTGCCAGCAGGAAGAGCGGGGGGGCCGTATATACGCAGTATTTT	TRBV7-9	TRBJ2-3	TRBD2	few
CSAGRAYEQYF	TGCAGTGCGGGCCGTGCGTACGAGCAGTACTTC	TRBV20-1	TRBJ2-7	NA	NA
CASSEEVMGTGGETQYF	TGTGCCAGCAGTGAAGAGGTTATGGGGACAGGGGGGGAGACCCAGTACTTC	TRBV6-1	TRBJ2-5	TRBD1	NA
CAWSVGGGSFEQYF	TGTGCCTGGAGTGTGGGAGGGGGCTCGTTCGAGCAGTACTTC	TRBV30	TRBJ2-7	NA	NA
CASSSTSRGGGTDTQYF	TGTGCCAGCAGTTCGACCTCTCGGGGGGGCGGAACAGATACGCAGTATTTT	TRBV6-4	TRBJ2-3	TRBD2	few
CASSETGTSSTEQYF	TGTGCCAGCAGTGAGACCGGGACCTCATCTACGGAGCAGTACTTC	TRBV9	TRBJ2-7	NA	NA
CATGQGGRQPQHF	TGTGCCACCGGACAGGGAGGGCGTCAGCCCCAGCATTTT	TRBV24-1	TRBJ1-5	TRBD1	NA
CASSLAGGRDEQFF	TGTGCCAGCAGTTTAGCGGGGGGGCGGGATGAGCAGTTCTTC	TRBV12-3/TRBV12-4	TRBJ2-1	NA	few
CASSHRDGSYNEQFF	TGTGCCAGCAGCCACCGGGACGGCTCCTACAATGAGCAGTTCTTC	TRBV6-2/TRBV6-3	TRBJ2-1	NA	NA
CASNPPGQSYEQYF	TGTGCCAGCAATCCACCTGGACAGTCCTACGAGCAGTACTTC	TRBV12-3/TRBV12-4	TRBJ2-7	NA	few
CASNTGGLGEQYF	TGTGCCAGTAACACCGGGGGATTGGGGGAGCAGTACTTC	TRBV2	TRBJ2-7	NA	NA
CASSLEAGVSEQYF	TGTGCCAGCAGCTTAGAGGCAGGGGTTAGCGAGCAGTACTTC	TRBV7-9	TRBJ2-7	NA	few
CASRGPGGYEQYF	TGTGCCAGCAGGGGTCCAGGGGGCTACGAGCAGTACTTC	TRBV7-2	TRBJ2-7	TRBD1	few
CASSTKGELAKNIQYF	TGTGCCAGTAGTACTAAGGGGGAACTAGCCAAAAACATTCAGTACTTC	TRBV19	TRBJ2-4	NA	NA
CASSQGYGANVLTF	TGTGCCAGCAGTCAGGGGTACGGGGCCAACGTCCTGACTTTC	TRBV12-3/TRBV12-4	TRBJ2-6	NA	many
CASSLPPDRGTYEQYF	TGTGCCAGCAGCTTACCCCCGGACAGGGGAACCTACGAGCAGTACTTC	TRBV7-9	TRBJ2-7	TRBD1	few
CASRGGTSFSDTQYF	TGTGCCAGCAGGGGAGGGACTAGCTTTTCAGATACGCAGTATTTT	TRBV4-2	TRBJ2-3	TRBD2	many
CASSFVGEQFF	TGTGCCAGCAGTTTTGTAGGTGAGCAGTTCTTC	TRBV12-3/TRBV12-4	TRBJ2-1	NA	NA
CASSQGSIPYTEAFF	TGTGCCAGCAGCCAAGGGAGCATTCCTTACACTGAAGCTTTCTTT	TRBV3-1	TRBJ1-1	NA	few
CASSGRQAAYNEQFF	TGTGCCAGCAGCGGGCGACAGGCGGCCTACAATGAGCAGTTCTTC	TRBV7-7	TRBJ2-1	NA	few
CASSQTGDYGYTF	TGTGCCAGCAGCCAGACAGGGGACTATGGCTACACCTTC	TRBV7-3	TRBJ1-2	TRBD1	few
CASSQELRLAGSMITGELFF	TGCGCCAGCAGCCAAGAGTTGAGACTAGCGGGGTCCATGATCACCGGGGAGCTGTTTTTT	TRBV4-1	TRBJ2-2	TRBD2	NA
CASSPWDSENTEAFF	TGTGCCAGCAGTCCCTGGGACAGCGAGAACACTGAAGCTTTCTTT	TRBV12-3/TRBV12-4	TRBJ1-1	TRBD1	NA
CASSSRQGEEETQYF	TGTGCCAGCAGCTCACGACAGGGGGAGGAAGAGACCCAGTACTTC	TRBV7-9	TRBJ2-5	TRBD1	NA
CASSSWTGRDTQYF	TGTGCCAGTAGTTCCTGGACAGGGAGGGATACGCAGTATTTT	TRBV19	TRBJ2-3	TRBD1	NA
CASSRRIGQINEQFF	TGCGCCAGCAGTAGGAGAATTGGACAGATCAATGAGCAGTTCTTC	TRBV10-1	TRBJ2-1	NA	NA
CASSLAGGNQPQHF	TGTGCCAGCAGTTTAGCCGGCGGTAATCAGCCCCAGCATTTT	TRBV12-3/TRBV12-4	TRBJ1-5	NA	many
CSVEEPVDTYQETQYF	TGCAGCGTTGAAGAGCCGGTCGACACGTACCAAGAGACCCAGTACTTC	TRBV29-1	TRBJ2-5	NA	NA
CASRWQITDTQYF	TGTGCCAGCAGGTGGCAGATCACAGATACGCAGTATTTT	TRBV25-1	TRBJ2-3	NA	NA
CASSVGPAGVSDEQFF	TGTGCCAGCAGCGTAGGGCCCGCGGGGGTTTCCGATGAGCAGTTCTTC	TRBV9	TRBJ2-1	TRBD2	few
CASSFAGVDEQYF	TGTGCCAGCAGTTTTGCAGGGGTGGACGAGCAGTACTTC	TRBV12-3/TRBV12-4	TRBJ2-7	NA	few
CATSRDQEDWDSGANVLTF	TGTGCCACCAGCAGAGATCAGGAGGATTGGGATAGTGGGGCCAACGTCCTGACTTTC	TRBV15	TRBJ2-6	NA	few
CSARGWTGYTSTDTQYF	TGCAGTGCTAGAGGATGGACGGGATATACTAGCACAGATACGCAGTATTTT	TRBV20-1	TRBJ2-3	NA	NA
CASSLPGTGGFF	TGTGCCAGCAGCCTCCCCGGGACAGGGGGTTTCTTC	TRBV7-9	TRBJ2-1	TRBD1	few
CASTLQGAAGEQFF	TGTGCCAGCACCTTACAGGGGGCGGCGGGTGAGCAGTTCTTC	TRBV5-4	TRBJ2-1	TRBD1	NA
CASSLGASGGYEQFF	TGCGCCAGCAGCTTGGGGGCTAGCGGGGGCTATGAGCAGTTCTTC	TRBV5-1	TRBJ2-1	TRBD2	NA